These 19 T cell receptor beta chains came from one sample sequenced in a study of neurological immune-mediated disorders. TCRdb reprocessed the 5' RACE reads via MiXCR and lists one record per CDR3 protein. The repertoire holds fewer than 80,000 distinct CDR3 sequences, with 4% to 5.5% as singletons. Input material: PBMCs. The receptors come from a woman aged 45-60 years with multiple sclerosis.

In this sample, this clonotype turned up many times. The chain employs TRBV5-1 and TRBJ1-1; D remains ambiguous. V lost 4 bases, J lost 1 base, and 14 bases lay in between. CDR1 is SGHRS and CDR2 is YFSETQ in the germline V gene. The CDR3 contains 15 residues. CDR3 nucleotide sequence: TGCGCCAGCAGCCCGACGGTTTCGACGAACACTGAAGCTTTCTTT. Translation: CASSPTVSTNTEAFF.

This clonotype was counted many times. This sequence joins TRBV24-1 and TRBJ2-1; 14 bases line up with TRBD2. Looked up from germline, CDR1 is KGHDR and CDR2 is SFDVKD. The length of the CDR3 is 19 residues. Germline trimming cut 1 base from V and 1 base from J; bases unmatched to any gene: 5. CDR3 in amino acids: CATSDLGTSGGRSYNEQFF. CDR3 DNA: TGTGCCACCAGTGATTTAGGGACTAGCGGGGGCCGTTCCTACAATGAGCAGTTCTTC.

The genes are TRBV18 and TRBJ1-5, with unresolved D. Germline CDR1 KGHSH, CDR2 LQKENI. The CDR3 totals 13 residues. V lost 4 bases and J 2 bases, leaving 6 bases between the germline ends. In DNA, the CDR3 is TGTGCCAGCTCACTTAAGGGCAATCAGCCCCAGCATTTT. Residues: CASSLKGNQPQHF.

This clonotype was detected only a few times. A much more abundant neighbour one base away suggests this may be a read error. The chain is built from TRBV6-2 or TRBV6-3 and TRBJ1-1; 9 nucleotides line up with TRBD1. CDR1 is MNHEY, CDR2 SVGEGT, per germline. CDR3 size: 12 residues. The junction had 4 bases not matched to a gene; V was cut back by 11 bases and J by 3 bases. The CDR3 sequence is CAGQGTDTEAFF. The CDR3 region has the DNA TGTGCCGGACAGGGGACGGACACTGAAGCTTTCTTT.

This clonotype came up many times. The chain carries TRBV10-3 and TRBJ2-3; 8 bases are shared with TRBD2. CDR1 and CDR2 (germline): ENHRY, SYGVKD. The CDR3 has 16 residues. V shed 4 bases, J shed 5 bases, and the junction held 11 bases outside the gene matches. The CDR3 coding sequence is TGTGCCATCAGTGGAGTGGGCGGGGGGTATAGAGATACGCAGTATTTT. This sequence encodes CAISGVGGGYRDTQYF.

A few counts support this clonotype. Written as DNA, the CDR3 is TGCAGCGTTGAGAGAGGGACCGGGAAAGAGCAGTACTTC. This gives the protein CSVERGTGKEQYF. The V and J genes are TRBV29-1 and TRBJ2-7; TRBD1 or TRBD2 may be the D gene (5 bases each). The CDR3 has 13 residues. Between the trimmed V and J ends, which lost 3 bases and 7 bases, there was a span of 16 bases. Germline V CDR1 and CDR2: SQVTM, ANQGSEA.

This clonotype was seen many times. V and J are TRBV28 and TRBJ1-4, with D uncertain. CDR3 length: 15 residues. Germline-derived CDR1 and CDR2 are MDHEN and SYDVKM. V was cut by 0 bases and J by 11 bases, with 16 bases left in between. This chain's CDR3 is CASSLWGPEGEKLFF. CDR3 in DNA: TGTGCCAGCAGTTTATGGGGTCCAGAGGGTGAGAAACTGTTTTTT.

In this sample, this clonotype turned up many times. The V call is TRBV12-3 or TRBV12-4, the J call TRBJ2-5; the match to TRBD2 covers 11 bases. The CDR3 has 13 residues. Germline trimming cut 7 bases from V and 5 bases from J; bases unmatched to any gene: 3. The CDR3 spells CASTASGGETQYF. DNA for the CDR3: TGTGCCAGCACCGCTAGCGGGGGGGAGACCCAGTACTTC.

In its sample, this clonotype was seen many times. V and J are TRBV10-3 and TRBJ2-3; 8 nucleotides line up with TRBD1. Trimming at V came to 0 bases and at J to 3 bases, leaving 11 bases not matched to a gene. This CDR3 has 18 residues. Germline V gene sequence: CDR1 ENHRY, CDR2 SYGVKD. The CDR3 DNA follows: TGTGCCATCAGTGAGTCGAACAGCCAGGGGGCCCCAACAGATACGCAGTATTTT. Amino acid sequence: CAISESNSQGAPTDTQYF.

This clonotype was seen ten or more times. The chain recombines TRBV5-1 with TRBJ2-5, with 7 positions matching TRBD2. The CDR3 consists of 17 residues. V gave up 6 bases and J gave up 2 bases; unmatched junction bases: 16. Per the germline V gene, CDR1 is SGHRS and CDR2 is YFSETQ. DNA for the CDR3: TGCGCCAGCAACCAGATAGAGGCTAGCGGAAGACAAGAGACCCAGTACTTC. Protein sequence: CASNQIEASGRQETQYF.

Comments on this clonotype: The CDR3 does not close with the conserved phenylalanine or tryptophan, likely indicating a read error. The DNA is left out, because the CDR3 cannot be placed on it with certainty; the CDR3 is given as TCRdb lists it. The chain carries TRBV10-1 and TRBJ2-2; TRBD1 was called by the table and not checked on the DNA. CDR1 and CDR2 from the germline V gene are WNHNN and SYGVQD (reference sequence). Both ends counted, the CDR3 spans 13 residues. The CDR3 region is CAAPMRGPGELFI.

This clonotype came up many times. The chain has TRBV10-3 and TRBJ2-5; no reliable D call. CDR1 is ENHRY, CDR2 SYGVKD, per germline. This CDR3 has 14 amino acids. The germline V and J ends were trimmed by 0 bases and 4 bases, with 9 bases remaining between them. The CDR3: CAISESRPRETQYF. As DNA, the CDR3 is TGTGCCATCAGTGAGTCTAGACCCCGAGAGACCCAGTACTTC.

This clonotype was observed many times. V and J are TRBV6-2 or TRBV6-3 and TRBJ1-2; 7 bases map to TRBD1. The CDR3 runs to 11 residues. The V segment lost 8 bases and the J segment 8 bases; nucleotides outside the gene matches: 5. CDR1 is MNHEY and CDR2 is SVGEGT in the germline V gene. CDR3 residues: CASEQGRGYTF. The CDR3 DNA is TGTGCCAGCGAACAGGGGAGAGGCTACACCTTC.

This clonotype was seen repeatedly, ten times or more. This chain joins TRBV12-3 or TRBV12-4 and TRBJ1-4; D not certain. The CDR3 length is 13 residues. The ends were cut back, 1 base at V and 11 bases at J, with 11 bases in the middle. CDR3 sequence (DNA): TGTGCCAGCAGTTTAGGGATCGGCCGGAAACTGTTTTTT. Amino acids: CASSLGIGRKLFF.

This clonotype was recorded at least ten times. The rearrangement uses TRBV6-5 and TRBJ2-2; maybe TRBD1 (5 bases). This CDR3 has 14 amino acids. With 6 bases removed from V and 1 base from J, the gap between germline ends came to 9 bases. Germline CDR1 and CDR2: MNHEY and SVGAGI. The CDR3 DNA reads TGTGCCAGCAGAAGGGGTGAGAACACCGGGGAGCTGTTTTTT. Protein: CASRRGENTGELFF.

This clonotype was seen ten or more times. The chain is built from TRBV5-1 and TRBJ1-1; 10 bases fit TRBD1. Per the germline V gene, CDR1 is SGHRS and CDR2 is YFSETQ. Trimming cost V 1 base and J 4 bases; bases outside gene matches: 4. The CDR3 runs 15 residues. CDR3 sequence: CASSLTGQGSTEAFF. CDR3 sequence (DNA): TGCGCCAGCAGCTTGACGGGACAGGGGTCCACTGAAGCTTTCTTT.

The table lists this clonotype with many counts. This chain uses TRBV5-1 with TRBJ1-1; a weak D match, TRBD1 (6 bases). With 5 bases removed from V and 1 base from J, the gap between germline ends came to 9 bases. Germline V gene data show CDR1 as SGHRS and CDR2 as YFSETQ. This CDR3 is 13 amino acids long. The CDR3, as DNA: TGCGCCAGCAGAGAGGACAGGAACACTGAAGCTTTCTTT. Its translation: CASREDRNTEAFF.

About this clonotype: Being one base from a much bigger clone, this may be a read error. The gene calls are TRBV7-9 and TRBJ1-2; TRBD1 might be the D (5 bases). The CDR3 length is 11 residues. Trimming removed 4 bases at V and 14 bases at J, with 14 bases between. Germline values: CDR1 SEHNR, CDR2 FQNEAQ (reference sequence). The CDR3 region has the DNA TGTGCCAGCAGCTCAGGGAGGATGCAAACCTTC. Translated, it gives CASSSGRMQTF.

In its sample, this clonotype was seen many times. The rearrangement joins TRBV5-1 to TRBJ1-2; 7 nucleotides agree with TRBD1. This CDR3 region has 14 residues. The V segment lost 7 bases and the J segment 3 bases; nucleotides outside the gene matches: 9. The germline V gene has CDR1 SGHRS and CDR2 YFSETQ. The CDR3 DNA reads as TGCGCCAGCCAGAGACAGGGAGGCGACTATGGCTACACCTTC. Protein: CASQRQGGDYGYTF.